These 21 T cell receptor beta chains originate from one sample sequenced in a study of blood T cell repertoires in COVID-19. Only in-frame clones appear in the TCRdb table, and some are missing; sequencing was by immunoSEQ multiplex PCR. Counted here are hundreds of thousands of clones, 88% occurring once; the ten biggest clones make up 10% to 15%. The sequencing input was peripheral blood. The receptor source for this set is a woman aged 45 to 65 with COVID-19, enrolled during active disease.

The chain carries TRBV27 and TRBJ2-1; 7 bases align to TRBD1. J lost 6 bases, V lost 5 bases, and 22 bases had no gene match. The CDR3 totals 19 residues. In germline, CDR1 is MNHEY, CDR2 SMNVEV (reference sequence). CDR3 sequence reads: CASSPRRGGGSTQGNEQFF. The DNA for the CDR3 is TGTGCCAGCAGTCCCCGACGAGGGGGCGGGTCTACTCAGGGCAATGAGCAGTTCTTC.

The V and J genes are TRBV4-1 and TRBJ1-1; the match to TRBD1 covers 8 bases. V shed 1 base and J 5 bases; nucleotides not matched to a gene: 3. Germline V lookup: CDR1 MGHRA, CDR2 YSYEKL. This CDR3 is 14 amino acids long. The chain's CDR3 is CASSQARTGTEAFF. The CDR3 DNA reads as TGCGCCAGCAGCCAAGCACGGACAGGGACTGAAGCTTTCTTT.

The chain recombines TRBV5-1 with TRBJ2-2; 10 nucleotides line up with TRBD2. Germline CDR1 and CDR2: SGHRS and YFSETQ. This CDR3 region has 17 residues. After removal of 4 bases from V and 0 bases from J, the junction contained 6 bases not matched to a gene. CDR3 DNA sequence: TGCGCCAGCAGCGGGGCTAGCGGGGGCCCGAACACCGGGGAGCTGTTTTTT. This gives the protein CASSGASGGPNTGELFF.

V is TRBV18 and J is TRBJ2-2; possible D gene TRBD2, 6 bases. V lost 3 bases to trimming and J lost 4 bases, with 18 bases between them. From germline, CDR1 is KGHSH and CDR2 LQKENI. The CDR3 is 17 amino acids. The CDR3 region is CASSPLGTAPSTGELFF. The CDR3, as DNA: TGTGCCAGCTCACCTCTAGGGACTGCCCCCAGCACCGGGGAGCTGTTTTTT.

The count of this clone is one. J is TRBJ1-1 and V is TRBV5-1; maybe TRBD1 (5 bases). Germline V CDR1 and CDR2: SGHRS, YFSETQ. Trimming pared 3 bases from V and 0 bases from J, leaving 9 bases between. The CDR3 is 14 residues long. The CDR3 is CASSSRDLNTEAFF. The CDR3 region has the DNA TGCGCCAGCAGCTCCAGGGATCTGAACACTGAAGCTTTCTTT.

The rearrangement joins TRBV7-2 to TRBJ1-4; 12 nucleotides align to TRBD1. Germline V lookup: CDR1 SGHTA, CDR2 FQGNSA. The CDR3 runs to 15 residues. After removal of 5 bases from V and 9 bases from J, the junction contained 7 bases not matched to a gene. This CDR3 reads CASSPTRDRGQKLFF. CDR3 DNA sequence: TGTGCCAGCAGCCCAACCCGGGACAGGGGGCAAAAACTGTTTTTT. Combining the CDR3 with reference TRBV7-2 and TRBJ1-4 gives the whole variable domain GAGVSQSPSNKVTEKGKDVELRCDPISGHTALYWYRQSLGQGLEFLIYFQGNSAPDKSGLPSDRFSAERTGGSVSTLTIQRTQQEDSAVYLCASSPTRDRGQKLFFGSGTQLSVL.

A remark on this clone: The junction departs from the called germline gene at one end, perhaps through a read error. V gene TRBV30 combines with J gene TRBJ1-2, with 7 bases fitting TRBD1. The CDR3 has 11 residues. Germline V gene sequence: CDR1 GTSNPN, CDR2 SVGIG (reference sequence). The chain's CDR3 is CAWREIRDSQF. The DNA of the CDR3 is TGTGCCTGGAGGGAGATCCGGGACAGCCAATTC.

The chain combines TRBV5-6 with TRBJ1-5; D not certain. CDR1 and CDR2 from the germline V gene are SGHDT and YYEEEE. Between the trimmed V and J ends, which lost 4 bases and 6 bases, there was a span of 14 bases. The CDR3 has 14 amino acids. The CDR3 sequence: CASSLRQLSQPQHF. CDR3 DNA: TGTGCCAGCAGCCTCCGACAATTATCTCAGCCCCAGCATTTT. The full variable domain, rest sourced from reference TRBV5-6 and TRBJ1-5, is DAGVTQSPTHLIKTRGQQVTLRCSPKSGHDTVSWYQQALGQGPQFIFQYYEEEERQRGNFPDRFSGHQFPNYSSELNVNALLLGDSALYLCASSLRQLSQPQHFGDGTRLSIL.

The chain combines TRBV9 with TRBJ2-1; 11 bases line up with TRBD1. This CDR3 contains 15 residues. Germline V gene data show CDR1 as SGDLS and CDR2 as YYNGEE. Trimming cost V 3 bases and J 7 bases; bases outside gene matches: 6. The CDR3 coding sequence is TGTGCCAGCAGCGAGACCGGGACAGGGGGAAATGAGCAGTTCTTC. This gives the protein CASSETGTGGNEQFF.

V usage is TRBV6-1 and J usage is TRBJ1-1; 8 nucleotides match TRBD1. Germline assignment: CDR1 MNHNS and CDR2 SASEGT. This CDR3 is built from 14 residues. The junction had 5 bases not matched to a gene; V was cut back by 3 bases and J by 5 bases. The CDR3 region is CASSDQQGGTEAFF. As DNA, the CDR3 is TGTGCCAGCAGTGACCAACAGGGGGGGACTGAAGCTTTCTTT.

The chain is built from TRBV5-6 and TRBJ1-2; 9 nucleotides line up with TRBD1. J gave up 3 bases and V 0 bases, and 6 bases lay outside the gene matches. CDR1 is SGHDT and CDR2 is YYEEEE in the germline V gene. CDR3 length: 16 residues. The CDR3 region has the DNA TGTGCCAGCAGCTTGGTATTGGGGGACAGGGACTATGGCTACACCTTC. Encoded protein: CASSLVLGDRDYGYTF.

Here the CDR3 DNA reads TGTGCCAGCAGCTTTACAGGGGCTAACTATGGCTACACCTTC. Its protein product is CASSFTGANYGYTF. This chain links TRBV7-8 with TRBJ1-2; 7 bases agree with TRBD1. Germline V gives CDR1 SGHVS, CDR2 FQNEAQ. The CDR3 length is 14 residues. Germline trimming cut 3 bases from V and 0 bases from J; bases unmatched to any gene: 1.

The V call is TRBV28, the J call TRBJ2-7; 10 bases fit TRBD1. The junction had 9 bases not matched to a gene; V was cut back by 5 bases and J by 2 bases. CDR3 size: 16 residues. Per the germline V gene, CDR1 is MDHEN and CDR2 is SYDVKM. CDR3 in amino acids: CASSQLGTGVTYEQYF. The DNA for the CDR3 is TGTGCCAGCAGTCAACTGGGGACAGGGGTCACCTACGAGCAGTACTTC.

The chain is built from TRBV6-5 and TRBJ2-5; 12 bases agree with TRBD1. CDR1 and CDR2 (germline): MNHEY, SVGAGI. V dropped 7 bases and J dropped 9; count of bases not matched to a gene: 12. The CDR3 contains 15 residues. CDR3 nucleotides: TGTGCCAGCATCCAGGGACAGGGGGCCATGGGTGCCCAGTACTTC. Translating it yields CASIQGQGAMGAQYF.

The chain has TRBV27 and TRBJ1-6; 7 nucleotides align to TRBD1. The junction had 5 bases not matched to a gene; V was cut back by 3 bases and J by 6 bases. Germline CDR1 is MNHEY and CDR2 is SMNVEV (reference sequence). The CDR3 extends over 15 amino acids. Here the CDR3 DNA reads TGTGCCAGCAGTTTTGTAGGGGGCAGTAATTCACCCCTCCACTTT. The encoded protein is CASSFVGGSNSPLHF.

CDR3 amino acids: CASSMRGGQDDSPLHF. CDR3 DNA sequence: TGTGCCAGTAGTATGCGGGGAGGGCAGGACGATTCACCCCTCCACTTT. The rearrangement joins TRBV19 to TRBJ1-6, with D uncertain. The CDR3 extends over 16 amino acids. Germline V lookup: CDR1 LNHDA, CDR2 SQIVND (reference sequence). Trimming removed 3 bases at V and 8 bases at J, with 17 bases between.

The chain carries TRBV7-9 and TRBJ2-7, with 7 bases identical to TRBD2. CDR3 length: 14 residues. Germline values: CDR1 SEHNR, CDR2 FQNEAQ (reference sequence). J was trimmed by 0 bases and V by 5 bases; bases with no gene match: 4. The CDR3 here is CASSQAGLSYEQYF. CDR3 coding DNA: TGTGCCAGCAGCCAAGCGGGACTCTCCTACGAGCAGTACTTC.

The chain combines TRBV9 with TRBJ2-1; TRBD2 matches at 8 bases. Germline V gives CDR1 SGDLS, CDR2 YYNGEE. Unmatched junction bases numbered 7, after V lost 0 bases and J lost 2 bases. The CDR3 is 17 residues long. CDR3 residues: CASSVEPAGGAYNEQFF. The CDR3 nucleotides are TGTGCCAGCAGCGTAGAGCCCGCGGGGGGAGCCTACAATGAGCAGTTCTTC.

The gene calls are TRBV24-1 and TRBJ2-1; 7 bases are shared with TRBD1. Germline lookup yields CDR1 KGHDR and CDR2 SFDVKD. V lost 4 bases to trimming and J lost 9 bases; unmatched junction nucleotides: 8. There are 14 residues in the CDR3. The CDR3 bases are TGTGCCACCAGTGAACCTGACAGGGTGGGTGAGCAGTTCTTC. This gives the protein CATSEPDRVGEQFF.

The rearrangement joins TRBV11-2 to TRBJ1-2, with 11 bases lining up with TRBD1. Trimming removed 1 base from V and 6 bases from J; junction bases left unmatched: 1. CDR1 is SGHAT, CDR2 FQNNGV, per germline. The CDR3 is made up of 14 amino acids. CDR3 loop: CASSLGGQGDGYTF. DNA for the CDR3: TGTGCCAGCAGCTTAGGGGGACAGGGGGATGGCTACACCTTC.

The CDR3 loop reads CASSDTLAGAVQFF. DNA of the CDR3: TGTGCCAGCAGTGACACCCTAGCGGGGGCCGTGCAGTTCTTC. The rearrangement joins TRBV2 to TRBJ2-1, with 10 bases lining up with TRBD2. The J segment lost 12 bases and the V segment lost 3 bases, leaving 8 bases of the junction unmatched. CDR3 size: 14 residues. Germline CDR1 and CDR2: SNHLY and FYNNEI. Full variable domain (remainder filled in from reference TRBV2 and TRBJ2-1): EPEVTQTPSHQVTQMGQEVILRCVPISNHLYFYWYRQILGQKVEFLVSFYNNEISEKSEIFDDQFSVERPDGSNFTLKIRSTKLEDSAMYFCASSDTLAGAVQFFGPGTRLTVL.